Below, one T cell receptor beta chain is given with its context. This sample is drawn from a study of blood T cells in healthy people across ages. It was with a sample-barcoded 5' primer and a J-beta primer mix that a second PCR of roughly 7 to 11 cycles was run. TCRdb called the 5' RACE reads again in MiXCR, with one record for every CDR3 protein. The sample contains roughly 860,000 distinct CDR3 sequences, around 62% of which appear only once. Specimen: blood. The origin of this receptor is a man aged 30 to 39 in good health.

CDR3 in DNA: TGTGCCAGCAGCCAAGGGCTTGGGACTGAGCAGTTCTTC. Translating it yields CASSQGLGTEQFF. The V and J genes are TRBV4-2 and TRBJ2-1, with D possibly being TRBD1 or TRBD2 (5 bases each). Between the trimmed V and J ends, which lost 1 base and 9 bases, there was a span of 10 bases. The V gene's germline CDR1 is LGHNA and CDR2 YNFKEQ. This CDR3 has 13 amino acids.